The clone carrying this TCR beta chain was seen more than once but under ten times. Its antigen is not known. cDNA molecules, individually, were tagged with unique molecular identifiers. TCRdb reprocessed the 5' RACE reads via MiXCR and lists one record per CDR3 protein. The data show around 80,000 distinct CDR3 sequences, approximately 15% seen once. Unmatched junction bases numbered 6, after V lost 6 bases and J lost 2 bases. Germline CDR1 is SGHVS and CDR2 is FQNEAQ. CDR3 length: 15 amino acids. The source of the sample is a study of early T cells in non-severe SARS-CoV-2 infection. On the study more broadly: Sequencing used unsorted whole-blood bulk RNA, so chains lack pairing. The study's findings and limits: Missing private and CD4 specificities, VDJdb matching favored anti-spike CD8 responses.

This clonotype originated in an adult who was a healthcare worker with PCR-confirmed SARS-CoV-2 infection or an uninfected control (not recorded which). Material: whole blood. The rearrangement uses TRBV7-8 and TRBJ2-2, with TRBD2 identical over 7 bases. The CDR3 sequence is CASSPGTTNTGELFF. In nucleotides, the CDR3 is TGTGCCAGCAGTCCCGGGACTACCAACACCGGGGAGCTGTTTTTT.